This TCR beta chain comes out of a study of blood T cell repertoires in COVID-19. Study as a whole: In each case, the material was cDNA or gDNA derived from T cells, B-cell-depleted T cells, or PBMCs.

As processed by the authors: The authors estimated nucleated cell counts from reference gene primer amplification. This table comes from immunoSEQ multiplex PCR, and its TCRdb copy is limited to in-frame clones, with some not included. Clone size and the V and J calls come from that table; the DNA yielded D and trimming. Of 200,000 to 300,000 clones in the sample, about 91% were seen once. Turning to this clone: Other DNA sequences in the same sample also yield this CDR3.

V was cut by 1 base and J by 4 bases, with 9 bases left in between. The CDR3 is 14 amino acids. The germline V gene encodes CDR1 KGHDR and CDR2 SFDVKD. The study recruited people aged about 18 to 95 years across 24 US areas. The chain carries TRBV24-1 and TRBJ1-2, with D hard to call. Specimen: PBMCs or T cells enriched from blood (not recorded which). The sequence was collected from a woman aged 40 to 49 with acute COVID-19. CDR3 in amino acids: CATSDLNRSYGYTF. The CDR3 DNA sequence: TGTGCCACCAGTGATTTAAATCGGAGCTATGGCTACACCTTC.